The 15 T cell receptor beta chains in this list originate from one sample, sequenced in a study of CD8 T cells in ankylosing spondylitis. TCRdb reprocessed the 5' RACE reads via MiXCR and lists one record per CDR3 protein. The sample has about 190,000 distinct CDR3 sequences, over 10% seen once. Sequencing was done on a sample of blood, either unsorted or a sorted T cell fraction (not recorded which). Receptors originate from a female donor with ankylosing spondylitis or in good health (not recorded which).

This clonotype has a handful of counts. This chain uses TRBV29-1 with TRBJ2-2, with D unresolved. The CDR3 sequence is 13 residues long. Trimming left V 4 bases short and J 0 bases short, with 6 bases between. Germline values: CDR1 SQVTM, CDR2 ANQGSEA. The CDR3 loop is CSVGHSNTGELFF. The CDR3 region has the DNA TGCAGCGTTGGACACTCGAACACCGGGGAGCTGTTTTTT.

This clonotype was found many times. This chain joins TRBV10-3 and TRBJ2-3; 10 bases are a match to TRBD2. From germline, CDR1 is ENHRY and CDR2 SYGVKD. This CDR3 spans 18 amino acids. The V and J ends lost 0 bases and 4 bases, in that order; junction bases with no gene match: 10. This CDR3 reads CAISESTRLAGDSDTQYF. Here the CDR3 DNA reads TGTGCCATCAGTGAGTCGACTCGTCTAGCGGGAGATTCAGATACGCAGTATTTT.

This rearrangement joins TRBV15 to TRBJ2-1; D could derive from TRBD1 or TRBD2 (5 bases each). Trimming removed 5 bases at V and 0 bases at J, with 17 bases between. CDR1 and CDR2 from the germline V gene are LNHNV and YYDKDF (reference sequence). This CDR3 is 17 amino acids long. CDR3 amino acids: CATSPQGDPSSYNEQFF. For the CDR3, the DNA is TGTGCCACCAGCCCCCAAGGGGACCCCAGCTCCTACAATGAGCAGTTCTTC.

The rearrangement links TRBV7-2 to TRBJ2-2; a possible D gene is TRBD2 (5 bases). The V end lost 8 bases, the J end lost 1 base, and 8 bases lay between the germline ends. The CDR3 runs 13 residues. The germline V gene has CDR1 SGHTA and CDR2 FQGNSA. Here the CDR3 reads CASAGLNTGELFF. CDR3 nucleotide sequence: TGTGCCAGCGCGGGTCTGAACACCGGGGAGCTGTTTTTT.

This clonotype occurred many times. The CDR3 is CASSYPLKSSSYNEQFF. In DNA form, the CDR3 reads TGTGCCAGCAGTTATCCCCTCAAGAGTAGCTCCTACAATGAGCAGTTCTTC. The rearrangement joins TRBV6-2 or TRBV6-3 to TRBJ2-1; D ambiguous. Germline values: CDR1 MNHEY, CDR2 SVGEGT. V dropped 3 bases and J dropped 0 bases, with 15 bases sitting between them. The CDR3 length is 17 residues.

This clonotype was counted at least ten times. This chain connects TRBV28 to TRBJ2-7, with 9 bases that match TRBD1. V lost 6 bases, J lost 4 bases, and 7 bases stayed unmatched. CDR3 length equals 14 residues. The V gene's germline CDR1 is MDHEN and CDR2 SYDVKM. The DNA for the CDR3 is TGTGCCAGCAGGATACAGGGGGCAGTGTACGAGCAGTACTTC. Translated, it gives CASRIQGAVYEQYF.

This clonotype was found a few times. The chain is built from TRBV29-1 and TRBJ2-3; D unclear. The CDR3 covers 11 residues. Germline V gene data show CDR1 as SQVTM and CDR2 as ANQGSEA. The V end was cut by 4 bases, the J end by 5 bases, with 7 bases between. CDR3 residues: CSVGWGDTQYF. DNA for the CDR3: TGCAGCGTTGGGTGGGGAGATACGCAGTATTTT.

A remark on this clonotype: This could be a read error, since a much larger clone is one nucleotide away. J is TRBJ2-7 and V is TRBV7-2; 8 bases are shared with TRBD1. CDR3 size: 15 residues. CDR1 is SGHTA and CDR2 is FQGNSA in the germline V gene. The CDR3 spells CASSSRTGSSSEQYF. DNA for the CDR3: TGTGCCAGCAGCAGCCGGACAGGGAGCTCCTCCGAGCAGTACTTC.

The gene calls are TRBV30 and TRBJ2-1; D is unresolved. This CDR3 spans 14 amino acids. The germline V and J ends were trimmed by 4 bases and 0 bases, with 10 bases remaining between them. The germline V gene encodes CDR1 GTSNPN and CDR2 SVGIG (reference sequence). CDR3 loop: CAWTPGASYNEQFF. The CDR3 nucleotides are TGTGCCTGGACCCCTGGTGCCTCCTACAATGAGCAGTTCTTC.

This clonotype has only a few counts. The chain combines TRBV7-3 with TRBJ2-1, with D tentatively TRBD1 (6 bases). Trimming shortened V by 2 bases and J by 10 bases, and 12 bases separated the two germline ends. This CDR3 region has 13 residues. The V gene's germline CDR1 is SGHTA and CDR2 FQGTGA. In DNA form, the CDR3 reads TGTGCCAGCAGCTTATACAGGGTGGGGGAGCAGTTCTTC. This codes for CASSLYRVGEQFF.

V is TRBV27 and J is TRBJ2-3; 10 nucleotides match TRBD1. After removal of 5 bases from V and 3 bases from J, the junction contained 8 bases not matched to a gene. Per germline, CDR1 MNHEY and CDR2 SMNVEV (reference sequence). The CDR3 is 16 amino acids. The CDR3 reads CASSRTDRGLTDTQYF. CDR3 nucleotides: TGTGCCAGCAGTCGGACCGACAGGGGGCTTACAGATACGCAGTATTTT.

In this sample, this clonotype turned up many times. The chain recombines TRBV12-3 or TRBV12-4 with TRBJ2-1; possibly TRBD2 for D (7 bases). This CDR3 has 15 amino acids. Trimming pared 5 bases from V and 5 bases from J, leaving 16 bases between. CDR3 loop: CASSHGRGGDNEQFF. The DNA for the CDR3 is TGTGCCAGCAGTCACGGAAGGGGGGGAGACAATGAGCAGTTCTTC.

Note on this clonotype: This may come from a read error, since a much larger clone is one base off. V and J are TRBV5-1 and TRBJ1-4; 12 bases agree with TRBD1. CDR3 length: 16 amino acids. CDR1 is SGHRS, CDR2 YFSETQ, per germline. V dropped 6 bases and J dropped 12; count of bases not matched to a gene: 15. CDR3 sequence (DNA): TGCGCCAGCAATCTTGGGACAGGGGGCAGGATGGAAGAACTGTTTTTT. Residues: CASNLGTGGRMEELFF.

In this sample, this clonotype turned up a few times. The chain uses TRBV12-3 or TRBV12-4 and TRBJ2-1, with D tentatively TRBD1 or TRBD2 (6 bases each). The CDR3 runs 13 residues. V lost 7 bases and J lost 8, with 15 bases in between. In DNA, the CDR3 is TGTGCCAGCACTAAGGGGGGCCATGATGAGCAGTTCTTC. Translated, it gives CASTKGGHDEQFF.

This clonotype was detected only a few times. J is TRBJ1-2 and V is TRBV14; D might be TRBD1 (5 bases). The CDR3 totals 16 residues. Deletions cut 1 base from V and 3 bases from J, with 15 bases between. Germline CDR1 is SGHDN and CDR2 is FVKESK. The CDR3 coding sequence is TGTGCCAGCAGCCAAGGGCTAGGGAGGGGCGACTATGGCTACACCTTC. This codes for CASSQGLGRGDYGYTF.